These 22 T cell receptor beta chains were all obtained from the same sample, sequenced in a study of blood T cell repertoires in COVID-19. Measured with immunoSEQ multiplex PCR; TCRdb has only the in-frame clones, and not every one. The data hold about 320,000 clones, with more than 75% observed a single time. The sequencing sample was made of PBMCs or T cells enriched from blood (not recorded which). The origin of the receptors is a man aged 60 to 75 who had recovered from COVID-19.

The CDR3: CASRLAGSEAFF. CDR3 DNA sequence: TGTGCCAGCAGACTCGCAGGGTCTGAAGCTTTCTTT. The chain joins TRBV11-3 to TRBJ1-1, with a weak D call TRBD1 (5 bases). This CDR3 has 12 residues. Germline V CDR1 and CDR2: SGHNT, YENEEA. Trimming removed 6 bases at V and 6 bases at J, with 11 bases between. Variable domain in full (rest from reference TRBV11-3 and TRBJ1-1): EAGVVQSPRYKIIEKKQPVAFWCNPISGHNTLYWYLQNLGQGPELLIRYENEEAVDDSQLPKDRFSAERLKGVDSTLKIQPAELGDSAVYLCASRLAGSEAFFGQGTRLTVV.

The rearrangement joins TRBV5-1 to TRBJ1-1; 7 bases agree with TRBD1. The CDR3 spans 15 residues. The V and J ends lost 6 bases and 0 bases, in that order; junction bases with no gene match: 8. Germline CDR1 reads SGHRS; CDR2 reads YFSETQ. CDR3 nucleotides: TGCGCCAGCACGATCGGTGACAGGGTGAACACTGAAGCTTTCTTT. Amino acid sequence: CASTIGDRVNTEAFF. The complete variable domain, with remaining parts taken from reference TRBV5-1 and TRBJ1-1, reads KAGVTQTPRYLIKTRGQQVTLSCSPISGHRSVSWYQQTPGQGLQFLFEYFSETQRNKGNFPGRFSGRQFSNSRSEMNVSTLELGDSALYLCASTIGDRVNTEAFFGQGTRLTVV.

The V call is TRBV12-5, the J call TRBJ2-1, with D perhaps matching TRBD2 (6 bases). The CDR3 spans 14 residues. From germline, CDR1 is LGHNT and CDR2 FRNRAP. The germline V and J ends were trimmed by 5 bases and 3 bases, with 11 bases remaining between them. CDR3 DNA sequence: TGTGCTAGTGGTGTCCTGGGGGGCTACAATGAGCAGTTCTTC. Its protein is CASGVLGGYNEQFF.

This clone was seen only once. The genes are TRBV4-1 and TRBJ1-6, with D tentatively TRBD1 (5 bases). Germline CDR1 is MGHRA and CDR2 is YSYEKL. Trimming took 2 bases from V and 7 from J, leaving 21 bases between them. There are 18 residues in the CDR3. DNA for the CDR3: TGCGCCAGCAGCCAACAAGAGGGCGGGGGATTTAGGAATTCACCCCTCCACTTT. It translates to CASSQQEGGGFRNSPLHF.

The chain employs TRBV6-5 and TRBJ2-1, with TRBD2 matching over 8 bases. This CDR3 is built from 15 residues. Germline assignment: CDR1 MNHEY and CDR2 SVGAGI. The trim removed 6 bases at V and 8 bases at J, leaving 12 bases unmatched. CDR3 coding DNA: TGTGCCAGCAGACGGTCCGGCGGGGGGACTGATGAGCAGTTCTTC. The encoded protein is CASRRSGGGTDEQFF.

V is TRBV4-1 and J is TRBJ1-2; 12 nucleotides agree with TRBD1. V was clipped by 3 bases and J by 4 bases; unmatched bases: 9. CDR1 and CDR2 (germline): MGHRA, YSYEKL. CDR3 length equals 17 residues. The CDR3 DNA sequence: TGCGCCAGCAGCCACTCGGGACAGGGGGCAAATTTCTATGGCTACACCTTC. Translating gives CASSHSGQGANFYGYTF.

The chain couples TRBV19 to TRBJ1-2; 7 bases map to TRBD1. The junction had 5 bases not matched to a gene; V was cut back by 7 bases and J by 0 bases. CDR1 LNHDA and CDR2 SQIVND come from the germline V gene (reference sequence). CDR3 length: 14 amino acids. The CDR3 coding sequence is TGTGCCAGTATAGGGACAGCCTCTAACTATGGCTACACCTTC. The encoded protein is CASIGTASNYGYTF.

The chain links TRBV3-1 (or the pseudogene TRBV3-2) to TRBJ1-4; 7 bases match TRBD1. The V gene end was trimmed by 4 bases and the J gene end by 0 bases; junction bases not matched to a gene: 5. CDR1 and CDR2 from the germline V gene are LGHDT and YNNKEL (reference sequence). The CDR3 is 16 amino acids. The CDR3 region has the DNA TGTGCCAGCAGCCTGGGACAGACTGCAACTAATGAAAAACTGTTTTTT. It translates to CASSLGQTATNEKLFF.

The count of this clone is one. CDR3 protein: CASSQELYNEQFF. CDR3 sequence (DNA): TGCGCCAGCAGCCAAGAACTGTACAATGAGCAGTTCTTC. The V call is TRBV4-3, the J call TRBJ2-1; D is undetermined. Germline CDR1 reads LGHNA; CDR2 reads YSLEER. The germline V and J ends were trimmed by 0 bases and 4 bases, with 4 bases remaining between them. This CDR3 spans 13 amino acids.

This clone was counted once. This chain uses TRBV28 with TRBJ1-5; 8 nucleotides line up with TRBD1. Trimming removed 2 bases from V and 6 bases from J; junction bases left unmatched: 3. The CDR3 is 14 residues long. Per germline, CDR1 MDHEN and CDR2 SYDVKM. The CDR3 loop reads CASSLPGGLQPQHF. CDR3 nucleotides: TGTGCCAGCAGTTTACCAGGGGGCCTTCAGCCCCAGCATTTT.

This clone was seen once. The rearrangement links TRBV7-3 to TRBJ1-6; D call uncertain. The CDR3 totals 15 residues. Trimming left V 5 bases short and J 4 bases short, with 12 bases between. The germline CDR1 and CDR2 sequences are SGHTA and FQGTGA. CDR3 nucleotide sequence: TGTGCCAGCAGCGCGCTCGAGGGTTATAATTCACCCCTCCACTTT. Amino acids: CASSALEGYNSPLHF.

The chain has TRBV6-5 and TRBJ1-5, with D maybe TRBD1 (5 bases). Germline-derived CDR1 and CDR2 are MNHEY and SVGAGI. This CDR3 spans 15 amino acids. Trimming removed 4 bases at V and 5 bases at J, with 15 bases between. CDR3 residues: CASSFVDRGDQPQHF. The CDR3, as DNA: TGTGCCAGCAGTTTTGTGGACCGGGGGGATCAGCCCCAGCATTTT.

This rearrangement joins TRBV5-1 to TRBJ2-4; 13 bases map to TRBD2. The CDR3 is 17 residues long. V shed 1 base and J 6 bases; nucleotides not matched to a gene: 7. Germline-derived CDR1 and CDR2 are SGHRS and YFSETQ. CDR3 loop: CASSLTTSGRAGNIQYF. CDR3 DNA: TGCGCCAGCAGCTTGACAACTAGCGGGAGGGCCGGAAACATTCAGTACTTC.

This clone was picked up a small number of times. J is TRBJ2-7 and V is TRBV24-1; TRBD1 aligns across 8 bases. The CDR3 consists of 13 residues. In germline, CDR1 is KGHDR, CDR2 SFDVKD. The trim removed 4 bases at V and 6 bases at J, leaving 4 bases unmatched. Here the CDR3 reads CATSEMDRAEQYF. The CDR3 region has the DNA TGTGCCACCAGTGAAATGGACAGGGCCGAGCAGTACTTC.

The CDR3 protein is CASSDQQGSTEAFF. The CDR3 DNA reads TGTGCCAGCAGTGACCAACAGGGTAGCACTGAAGCTTTCTTT. The J gene is TRBJ1-1, the V gene TRBV6-4; D possibly corresponds to TRBD1 (6 bases). V lost 2 bases and J lost 4, with 11 bases in between. Germline V CDR1 and CDR2: MRHNA, SNTAGT. This CDR3 region has 14 residues.

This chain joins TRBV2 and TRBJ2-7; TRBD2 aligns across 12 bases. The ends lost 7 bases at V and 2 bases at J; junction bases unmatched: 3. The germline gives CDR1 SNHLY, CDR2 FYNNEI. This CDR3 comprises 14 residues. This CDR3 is CASIRLAGAYEQYF. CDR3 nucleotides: TGTGCCAGCATACGACTAGCGGGAGCCTACGAGCAGTACTTC.

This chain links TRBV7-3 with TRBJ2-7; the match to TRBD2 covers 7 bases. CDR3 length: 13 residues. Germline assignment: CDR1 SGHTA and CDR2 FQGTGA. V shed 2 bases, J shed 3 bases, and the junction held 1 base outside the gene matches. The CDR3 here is CASSLAGDYEQYF. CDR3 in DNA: TGTGCCAGCAGCTTAGCGGGAGACTACGAGCAGTACTTC.

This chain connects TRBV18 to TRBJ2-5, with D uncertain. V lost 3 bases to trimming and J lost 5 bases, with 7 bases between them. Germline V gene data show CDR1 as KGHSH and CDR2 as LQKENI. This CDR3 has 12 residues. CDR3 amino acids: CASSPVGETQYF. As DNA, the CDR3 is TGTGCCAGCTCACCGGTCGGGGAGACCCAGTACTTC.

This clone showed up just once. The CDR3 region is CASSFEGTYGYTF. CDR3 sequence (DNA): TGTGCCAGCAGCTTTGAGGGTACCTATGGCTACACCTTC. This sequence joins TRBV7-2 and TRBJ1-2; D is unclear. Trimming removed 3 bases at V and 4 bases at J, with 9 bases between. Per germline, CDR1 SGHTA and CDR2 FQGNSA. This CDR3 has 13 amino acids.

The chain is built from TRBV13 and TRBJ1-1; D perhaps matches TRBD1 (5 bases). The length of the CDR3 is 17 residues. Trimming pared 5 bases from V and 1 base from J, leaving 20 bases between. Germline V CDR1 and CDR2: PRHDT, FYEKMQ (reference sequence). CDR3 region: CASSAVQGALSNTEAFF. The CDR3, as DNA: TGTGCCAGCAGCGCTGTTCAGGGCGCTCTCTCGAACACTGAAGCTTTCTTT.

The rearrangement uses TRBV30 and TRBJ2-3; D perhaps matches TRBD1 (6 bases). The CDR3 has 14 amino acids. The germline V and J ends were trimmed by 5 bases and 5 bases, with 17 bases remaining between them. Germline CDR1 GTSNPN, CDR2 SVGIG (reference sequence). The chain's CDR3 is CAWGTGTWRDTQYF. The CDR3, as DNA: TGTGCCTGGGGGACCGGGACATGGCGAGATACGCAGTATTTT.

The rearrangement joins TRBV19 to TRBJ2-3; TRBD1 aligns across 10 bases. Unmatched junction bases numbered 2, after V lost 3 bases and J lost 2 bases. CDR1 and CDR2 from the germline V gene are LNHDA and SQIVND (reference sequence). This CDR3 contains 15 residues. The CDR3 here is CASSMGQGHTDTQYF. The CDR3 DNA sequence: TGTGCCAGTAGTATGGGACAGGGGCACACAGATACGCAGTATTTT.